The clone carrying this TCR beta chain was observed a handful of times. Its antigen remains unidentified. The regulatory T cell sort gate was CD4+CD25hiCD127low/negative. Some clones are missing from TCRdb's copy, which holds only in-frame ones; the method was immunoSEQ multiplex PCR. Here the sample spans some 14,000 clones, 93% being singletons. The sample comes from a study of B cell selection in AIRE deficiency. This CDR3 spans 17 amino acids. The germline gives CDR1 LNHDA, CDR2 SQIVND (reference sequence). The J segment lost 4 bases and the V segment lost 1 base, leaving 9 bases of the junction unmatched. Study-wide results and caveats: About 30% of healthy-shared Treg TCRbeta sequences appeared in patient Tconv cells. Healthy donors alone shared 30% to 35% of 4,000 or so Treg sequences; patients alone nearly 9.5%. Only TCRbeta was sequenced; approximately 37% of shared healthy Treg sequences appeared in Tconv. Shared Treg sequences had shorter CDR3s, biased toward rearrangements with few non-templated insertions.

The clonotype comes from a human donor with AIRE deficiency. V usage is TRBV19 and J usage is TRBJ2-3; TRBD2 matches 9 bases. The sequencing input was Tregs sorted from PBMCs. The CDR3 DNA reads TGTGCCAGTAGTATAGGGGCAGCGGGAGGCCCGCCAGATACGCAGTATTTT. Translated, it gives CASSIGAAGGPPDTQYF.